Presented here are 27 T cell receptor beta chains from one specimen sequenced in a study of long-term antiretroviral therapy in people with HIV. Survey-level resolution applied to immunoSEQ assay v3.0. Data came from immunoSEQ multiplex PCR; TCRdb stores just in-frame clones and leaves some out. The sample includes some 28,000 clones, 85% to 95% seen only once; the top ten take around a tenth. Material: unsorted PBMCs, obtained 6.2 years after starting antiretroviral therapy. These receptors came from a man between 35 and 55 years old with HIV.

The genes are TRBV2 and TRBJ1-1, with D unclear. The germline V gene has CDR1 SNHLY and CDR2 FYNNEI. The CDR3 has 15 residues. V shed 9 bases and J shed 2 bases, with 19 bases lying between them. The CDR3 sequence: CASMGLEAGNTEAFF. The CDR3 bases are TGTGCCAGTATGGGCTTAGAAGCAGGCAACACTGAAGCTTTCTTT.

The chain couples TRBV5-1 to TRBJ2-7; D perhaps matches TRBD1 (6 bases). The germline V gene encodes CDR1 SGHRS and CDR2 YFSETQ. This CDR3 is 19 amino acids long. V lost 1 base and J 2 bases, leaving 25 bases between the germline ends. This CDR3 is CASSLRRQAGSISAYEQYF. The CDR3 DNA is TGCGCCAGCAGCTTGAGGCGACAGGCTGGCAGTATCTCTGCCTACGAGCAGTACTTC.

The chain's CDR3 is CATSRASGGSFTDTQYF. The CDR3, as DNA: TGTGCCACCAGCAGAGCCTCTGGGGGGAGTTTCACAGATACGCAGTATTTT. The chain employs TRBV15 and TRBJ2-3, with a possible D match to TRBD2 (6 bases). The V gene lost 1 base and the J gene lost 2 bases, with 16 bases spanning the gap. Germline CDR1 is LNHNV and CDR2 is YYDKDF (reference sequence). The CDR3 totals 17 residues.

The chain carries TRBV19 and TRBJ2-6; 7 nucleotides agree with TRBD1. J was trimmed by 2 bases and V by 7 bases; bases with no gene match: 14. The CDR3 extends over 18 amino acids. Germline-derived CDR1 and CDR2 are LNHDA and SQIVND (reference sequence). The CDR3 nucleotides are TGTGCCAGTACCAACGGGGACAGTGGTCATACTGGGGCCAACGTCCTGACTTTC. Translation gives CASTNGDSGHTGANVLTF.

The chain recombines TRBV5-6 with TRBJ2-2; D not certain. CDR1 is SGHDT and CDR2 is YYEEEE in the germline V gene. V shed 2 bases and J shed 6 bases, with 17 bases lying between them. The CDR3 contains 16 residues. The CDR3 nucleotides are TGTGCCAGCAGCTTACTACAGTGGGAAAGTGCCGGGGAGCTGTTTTTT. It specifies CASSLLQWESAGELFF. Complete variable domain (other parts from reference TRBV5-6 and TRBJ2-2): DAGVTQSPTHLIKTRGQQVTLRCSPKSGHDTVSWYQQALGQGPQFIFQYYEEEERQRGNFPDRFSGHQFPNYSSELNVNALLLGDSALYLCASSLLQWESAGELFFGEGSRLTVL.

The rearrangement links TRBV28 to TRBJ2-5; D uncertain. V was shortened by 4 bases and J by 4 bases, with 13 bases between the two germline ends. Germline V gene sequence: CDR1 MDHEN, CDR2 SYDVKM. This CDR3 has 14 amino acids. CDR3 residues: CASSSGPRPETQYF. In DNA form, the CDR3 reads TGTGCCAGCAGTTCCGGGCCCCGCCCAGAGACCCAGTACTTC. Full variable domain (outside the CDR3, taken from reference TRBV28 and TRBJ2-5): DVKVTQSSRYLVKRTGEKVFLECVQDMDHENMFWYRQDPGLGLRLIYFSYDVKMKEKGDIPEGYSVSREKKERFSLILESASTNQTSMYLCASSSGPRPETQYFGPGTRLLVL.

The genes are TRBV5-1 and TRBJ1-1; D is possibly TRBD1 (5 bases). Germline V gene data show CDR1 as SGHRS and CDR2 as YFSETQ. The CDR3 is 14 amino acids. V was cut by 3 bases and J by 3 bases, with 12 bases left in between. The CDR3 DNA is TGCGCCAGCAGCTCCCTAAGGGACGACACTGAAGCTTTCTTT. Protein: CASSSLRDDTEAFF.

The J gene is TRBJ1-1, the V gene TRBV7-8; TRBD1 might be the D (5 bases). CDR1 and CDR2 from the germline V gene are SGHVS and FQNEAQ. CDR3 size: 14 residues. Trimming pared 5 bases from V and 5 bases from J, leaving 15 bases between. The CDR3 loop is CASSRNRGGTEAFF. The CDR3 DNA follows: TGTGCCAGCAGCCGGAATAGGGGTGGTACTGAAGCTTTCTTT.

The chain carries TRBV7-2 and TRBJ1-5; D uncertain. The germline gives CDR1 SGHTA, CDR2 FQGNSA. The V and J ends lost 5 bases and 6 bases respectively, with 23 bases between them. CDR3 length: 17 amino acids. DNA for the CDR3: TGTGCCAGCAGCCCCGAGGGAGGGCCTGGCTTATTTCAGCCCCAGCATTTT. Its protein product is CASSPEGGPGLFQPQHF.

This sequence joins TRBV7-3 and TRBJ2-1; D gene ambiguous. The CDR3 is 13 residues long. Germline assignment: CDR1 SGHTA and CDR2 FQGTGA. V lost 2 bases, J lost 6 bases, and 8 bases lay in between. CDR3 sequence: CASSLEAFNEQFF. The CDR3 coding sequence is TGTGCCAGCAGCTTAGAAGCCTTCAATGAGCAGTTCTTC.

The CDR3 region has the DNA TGTGCCAGTCTGCCGACAGGGACGGACGGAAACACCATATATTTT. Translation: CASLPTGTDGNTIYF. This chain uses TRBV19 with TRBJ1-3; 7 nucleotides match TRBD1. Germline loops: CDR1 LNHDA, CDR2 SQIVND (reference sequence). V gave up 8 bases and J gave up 4 bases; unmatched junction bases: 11. This CDR3 is 15 amino acids long.

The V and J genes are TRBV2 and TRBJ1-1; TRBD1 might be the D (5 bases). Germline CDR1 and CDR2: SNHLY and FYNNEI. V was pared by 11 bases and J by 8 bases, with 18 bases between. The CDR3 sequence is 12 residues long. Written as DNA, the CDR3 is TGTGCCCTATCCGGGGCCGTGACGGAAGCTTTCTTT. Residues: CALSGAVTEAFF.

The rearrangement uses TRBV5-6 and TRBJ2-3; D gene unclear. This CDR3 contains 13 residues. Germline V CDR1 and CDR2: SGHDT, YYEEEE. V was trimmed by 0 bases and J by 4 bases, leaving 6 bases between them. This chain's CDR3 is CASSLGVADTQYF. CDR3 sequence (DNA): TGTGCCAGCAGCTTGGGTGTGGCAGATACGCAGTATTTT.

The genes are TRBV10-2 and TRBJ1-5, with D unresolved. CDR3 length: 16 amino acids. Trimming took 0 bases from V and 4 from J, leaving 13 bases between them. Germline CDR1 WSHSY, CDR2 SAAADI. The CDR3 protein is CASSESRQAKNQPQHF. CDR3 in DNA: TGCGCCAGCAGTGAGTCAAGGCAGGCTAAAAATCAGCCCCAGCATTTT.

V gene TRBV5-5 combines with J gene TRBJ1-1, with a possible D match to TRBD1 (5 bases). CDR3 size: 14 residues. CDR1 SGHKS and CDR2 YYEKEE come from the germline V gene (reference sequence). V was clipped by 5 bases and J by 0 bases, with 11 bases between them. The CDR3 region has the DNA TGTGCCAGCAGTCGCGACAGCCTGAACACTGAAGCTTTCTTT. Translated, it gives CASSRDSLNTEAFF.

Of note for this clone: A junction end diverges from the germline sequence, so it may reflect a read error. The CDR3 coding sequence is TGTGCCAGCAGTGAAGCGCTTCGGCAGGCCGAGTTT. Translating gives CASSEALRQAEF. The chain recombines TRBV2 with TRBJ1-1, with D uncertain. Germline CDR1 SNHLY, CDR2 FYNNEI. The CDR3 covers 12 residues.

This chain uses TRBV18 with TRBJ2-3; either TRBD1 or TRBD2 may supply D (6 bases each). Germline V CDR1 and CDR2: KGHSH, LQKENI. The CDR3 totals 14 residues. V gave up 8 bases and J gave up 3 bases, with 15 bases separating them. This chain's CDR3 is CASQIGGGTDTQYF. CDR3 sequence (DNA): TGTGCCAGCCAAATCGGAGGGGGGACAGATACGCAGTATTTT. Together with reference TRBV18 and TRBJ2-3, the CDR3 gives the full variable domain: NAGVMQNPRHLVRRRGQEARLRCSPMKGHSHVYWYRQLPEEGLKFMVYLQKENIIDESGMPKERFSAEFPKEGPSILRIQQVVRGDSAAYFCASQIGGGTDTQYFGPGTRLTVL.

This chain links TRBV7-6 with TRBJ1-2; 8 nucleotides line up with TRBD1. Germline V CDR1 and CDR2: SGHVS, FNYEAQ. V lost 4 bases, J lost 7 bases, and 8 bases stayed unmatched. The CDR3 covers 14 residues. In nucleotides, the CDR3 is TGTGCCAGCAGCTCTGGACAGGGACAATCTGGCTACACCTTC. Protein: CASSSGQGQSGYTF.

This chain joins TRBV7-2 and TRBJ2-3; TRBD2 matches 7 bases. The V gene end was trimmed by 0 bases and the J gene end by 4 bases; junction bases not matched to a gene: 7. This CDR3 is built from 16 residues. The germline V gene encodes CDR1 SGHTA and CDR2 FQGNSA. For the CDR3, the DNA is TGTGCCAGCAGCTTAGCCCTCGCGGGAGCAGCAGATACGCAGTATTTT. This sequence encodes CASSLALAGAADTQYF.

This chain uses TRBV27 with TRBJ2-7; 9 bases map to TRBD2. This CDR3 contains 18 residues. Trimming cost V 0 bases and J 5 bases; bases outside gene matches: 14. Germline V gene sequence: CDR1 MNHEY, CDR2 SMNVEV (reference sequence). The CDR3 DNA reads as TGTGCCAGCAGTTTATCGCAAAACCCGGGACTAGCCTTGGACGAGCAGTACTTC. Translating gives CASSLSQNPGLALDEQYF.

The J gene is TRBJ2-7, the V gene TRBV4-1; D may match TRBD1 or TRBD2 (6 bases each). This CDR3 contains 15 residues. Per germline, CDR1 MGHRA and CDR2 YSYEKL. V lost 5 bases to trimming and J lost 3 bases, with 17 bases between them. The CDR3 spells CASSSGASGVYEQYF. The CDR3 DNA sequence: TGCGCCAGCAGCTCGGGGGCCAGCGGTGTCTACGAGCAGTACTTC.

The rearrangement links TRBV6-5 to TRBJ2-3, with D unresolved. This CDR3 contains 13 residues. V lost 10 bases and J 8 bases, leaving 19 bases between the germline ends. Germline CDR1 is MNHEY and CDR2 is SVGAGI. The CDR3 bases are TGTGCCACGGCCTTTGGTGTCCTTCGTACGCAGTATTTT. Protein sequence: CATAFGVLRTQYF.

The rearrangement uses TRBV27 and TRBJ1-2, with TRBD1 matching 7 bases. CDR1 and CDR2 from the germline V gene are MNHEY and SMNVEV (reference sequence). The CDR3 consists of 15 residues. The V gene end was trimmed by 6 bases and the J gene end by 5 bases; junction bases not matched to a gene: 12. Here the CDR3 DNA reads TGTGCCAGCAGCCTAACAGGGACAGCCCAGTATGGCTACACCTTC. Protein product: CASSLTGTAQYGYTF.

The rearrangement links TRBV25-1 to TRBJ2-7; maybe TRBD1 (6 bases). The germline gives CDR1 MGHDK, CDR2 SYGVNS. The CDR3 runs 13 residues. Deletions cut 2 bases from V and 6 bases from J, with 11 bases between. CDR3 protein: CASSENRVGEQYF. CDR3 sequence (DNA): TGTGCCAGCAGTGAAAACAGGGTCGGCGAGCAGTACTTC.

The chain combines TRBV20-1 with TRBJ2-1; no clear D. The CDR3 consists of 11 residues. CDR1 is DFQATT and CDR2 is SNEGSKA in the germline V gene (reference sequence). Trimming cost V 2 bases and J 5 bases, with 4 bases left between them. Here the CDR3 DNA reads TGCAGTGCTAGATGGCACAATGAGCAGTTCTTC. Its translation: CSARWHNEQFF.

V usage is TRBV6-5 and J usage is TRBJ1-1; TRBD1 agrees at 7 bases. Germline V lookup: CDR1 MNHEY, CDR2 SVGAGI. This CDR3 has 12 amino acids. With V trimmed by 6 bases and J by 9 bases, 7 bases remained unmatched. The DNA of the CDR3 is TGTGCCAGCAGAAACGAGGGGGCCAAAGCTTTCTTT. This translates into CASRNEGAKAFF.

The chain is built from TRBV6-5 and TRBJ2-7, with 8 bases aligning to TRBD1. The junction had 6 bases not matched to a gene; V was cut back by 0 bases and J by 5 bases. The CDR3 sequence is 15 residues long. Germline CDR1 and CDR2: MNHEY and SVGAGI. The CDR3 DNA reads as TGTGCCAGCAGTTACTCGAACAGGGGGAGGCACGAGCAGTACTTC. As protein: CASSYSNRGRHEQYF.